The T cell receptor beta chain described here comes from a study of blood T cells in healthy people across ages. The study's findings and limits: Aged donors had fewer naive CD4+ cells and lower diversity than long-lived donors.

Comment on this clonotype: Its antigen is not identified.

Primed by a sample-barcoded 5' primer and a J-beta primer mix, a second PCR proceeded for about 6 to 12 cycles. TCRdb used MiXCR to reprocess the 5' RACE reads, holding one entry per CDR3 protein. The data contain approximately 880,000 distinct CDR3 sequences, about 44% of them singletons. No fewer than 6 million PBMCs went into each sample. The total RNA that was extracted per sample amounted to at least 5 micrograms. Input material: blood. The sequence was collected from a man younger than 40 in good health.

The CDR3 is CASSSDRIEVAKNIQYF. The CDR3 DNA reads as TGTGCCAGCAGCTCTGACAGGATTGAAGTAGCCAAAAACATTCAGTACTTC. The genes are TRBV6-8 and TRBJ2-4; TRBD1 might be the D (6 bases). Germline loops: CDR1 MNHGY, CDR2 SAAAGT. V lost 6 bases to trimming and J lost 0 bases, with 18 bases between them. This CDR3 has 17 amino acids.